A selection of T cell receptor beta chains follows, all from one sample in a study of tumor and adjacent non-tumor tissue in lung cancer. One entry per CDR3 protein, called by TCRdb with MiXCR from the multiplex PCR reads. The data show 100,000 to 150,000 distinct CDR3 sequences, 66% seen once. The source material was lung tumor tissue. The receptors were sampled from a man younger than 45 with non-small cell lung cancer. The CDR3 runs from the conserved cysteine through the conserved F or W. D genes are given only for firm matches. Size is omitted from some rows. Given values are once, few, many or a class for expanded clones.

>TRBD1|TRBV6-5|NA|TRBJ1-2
TGTGCCATCAGACAGGGGGCGACAGACTACACCTTC
CAIRQGATDYTF
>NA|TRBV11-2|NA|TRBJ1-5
TGTGCAAGCAGCTTATCTCGGGACAATCAGCTCCAGCATTTT
CASSLSRDNQLQHF
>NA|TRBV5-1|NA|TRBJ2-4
TGCGCCAGCAGCCCGAGGGACAATCTAGCCAAAAACATTCAGTACTTC
CASSPRDNLAKNIQYF
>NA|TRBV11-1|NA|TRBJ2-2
TGTGCCAGCAGCGAGGCATTCGGGAGACGGGAGCTGTTTTTT
CASSEAFGRRELFF
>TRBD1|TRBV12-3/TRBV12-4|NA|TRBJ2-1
TGTGCCAGCAGTTCCTCAGGGGGCGGAAACAATGAGCAGCTCTTC
CASSSSGGGNNEQLF
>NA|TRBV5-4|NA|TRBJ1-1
TGTGCCATCAGCGAGACTTGGAACACTGAAGCTTTCTTT
CAISETWNTEAFF
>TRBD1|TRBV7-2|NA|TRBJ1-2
TGTGCCAGCGCCACATACCAGGGGGCGGACTATGGCTACACCTTC
CASATYQGADYGYTF
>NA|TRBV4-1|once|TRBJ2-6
TGCGCTAGCAGCACCAATGGGGCCGTCTCCTGGGCCAACGTCCTGACTTTC
CASSTNGAVSWANVLTF
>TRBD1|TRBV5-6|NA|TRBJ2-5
TGTGCCAGCAGCCTGGGACAGAGGAAGACCCAGTACTTC
CASSLGQRKTQYF
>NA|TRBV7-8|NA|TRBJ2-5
TGTGCCAGTCACCGGGTTGGCCTGGAGACCCGGTACTTC
CASHRVGLETRYF
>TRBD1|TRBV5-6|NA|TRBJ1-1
TGTGCCAGCAGCCTGATACCGGGACAGGGCACTGAAGCTTTCTTT
CASSLIPGQGTEAFF
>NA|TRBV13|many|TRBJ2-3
TGTGCCAGCAGCTTACTAGAAACAGATACGCAGTATTTT
CASSLLETDTQYF
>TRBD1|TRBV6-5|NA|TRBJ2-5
TGTGCGAACAGGCGACAGGGTCGAGGGACCCAGTACTTC
CANRRQGRGTQYF
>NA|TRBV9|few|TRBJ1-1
TGTGCCAGCAGCGTAGGGCAGGGAGGCGCTTTCTTT
CASSVGQGGAFF
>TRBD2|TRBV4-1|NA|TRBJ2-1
TGCGCCAGCAGCCAAGATATCCAGCGGGGGGTTCTACTGAACTCCTACAATGAGCTGTTCTTC
CASSQDIQRGVLLNSYNELFF
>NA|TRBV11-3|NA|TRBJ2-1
TGTGCCAGGAGCCCCACAGCTGGCGATGAGCAGTCCTTC
CARSPTAGDEQSF
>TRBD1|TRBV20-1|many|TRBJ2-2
TGCAGTGCTAGAGGCGGAGACAGGGACACCGGGGAGCTGTTTTTT
CSARGGDRDTGELFF